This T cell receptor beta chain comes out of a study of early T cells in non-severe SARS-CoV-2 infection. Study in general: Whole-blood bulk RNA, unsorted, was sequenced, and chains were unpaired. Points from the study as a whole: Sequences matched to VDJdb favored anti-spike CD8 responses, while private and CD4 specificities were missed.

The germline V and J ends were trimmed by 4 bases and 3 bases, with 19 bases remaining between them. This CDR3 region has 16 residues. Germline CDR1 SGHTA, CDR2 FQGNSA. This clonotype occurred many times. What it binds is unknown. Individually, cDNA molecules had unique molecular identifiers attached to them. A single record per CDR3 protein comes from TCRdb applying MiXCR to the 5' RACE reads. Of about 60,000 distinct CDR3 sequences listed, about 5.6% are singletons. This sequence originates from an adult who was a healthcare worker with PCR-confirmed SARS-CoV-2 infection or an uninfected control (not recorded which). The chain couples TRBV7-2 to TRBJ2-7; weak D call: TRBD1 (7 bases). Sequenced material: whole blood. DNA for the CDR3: TGTGCCAGCAGCTATTCTGCGGGACAGAACCTCTACGAGCAGTACTTC. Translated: CASSYSAGQNLYEQYF.